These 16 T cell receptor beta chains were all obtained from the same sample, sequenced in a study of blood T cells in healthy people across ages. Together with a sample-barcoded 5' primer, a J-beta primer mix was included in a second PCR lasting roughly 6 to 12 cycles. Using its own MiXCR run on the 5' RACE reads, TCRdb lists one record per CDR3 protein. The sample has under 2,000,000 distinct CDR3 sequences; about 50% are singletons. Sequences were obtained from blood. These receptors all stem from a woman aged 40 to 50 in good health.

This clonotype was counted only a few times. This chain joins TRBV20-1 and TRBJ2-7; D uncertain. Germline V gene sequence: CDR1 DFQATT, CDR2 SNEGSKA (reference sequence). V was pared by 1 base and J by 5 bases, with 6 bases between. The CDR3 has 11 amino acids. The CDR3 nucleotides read TGCAGTGCTAGAGGGTACGACGAGCAGTACTTC. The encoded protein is CSARGYDEQYF.

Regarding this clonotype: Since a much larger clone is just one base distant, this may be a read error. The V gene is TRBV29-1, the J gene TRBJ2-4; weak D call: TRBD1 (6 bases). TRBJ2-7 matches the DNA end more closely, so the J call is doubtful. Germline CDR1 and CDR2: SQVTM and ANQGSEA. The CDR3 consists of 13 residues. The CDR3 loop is CGVAGTPSYEQYF. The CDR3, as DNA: TGCGGCGTTGCTGGGACACCATCCTACGAGCAGTACTTC.

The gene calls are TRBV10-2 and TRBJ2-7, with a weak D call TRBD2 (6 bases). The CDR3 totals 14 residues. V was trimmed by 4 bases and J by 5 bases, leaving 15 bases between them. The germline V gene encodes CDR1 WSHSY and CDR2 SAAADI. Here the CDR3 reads CASSVEGGAHEQYF. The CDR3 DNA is TGCGCCAGCAGTGTTGAGGGAGGAGCCCACGAGCAGTACTTC.

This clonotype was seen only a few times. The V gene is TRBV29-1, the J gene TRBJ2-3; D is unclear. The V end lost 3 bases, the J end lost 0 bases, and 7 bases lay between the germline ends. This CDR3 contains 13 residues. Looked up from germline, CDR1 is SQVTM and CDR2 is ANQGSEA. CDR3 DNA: TGCAGCGTTGATGAGTCTAGCACAGATACGCAGTATTTT. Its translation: CSVDESSTDTQYF.

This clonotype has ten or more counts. The CDR3 sequence is CASSFYREETQYF. CDR3 bases: TGTGCCAGCAGCTTCTATAGGGAAGAGACCCAGTACTTC. The J gene is TRBJ2-5, the V gene TRBV7-2; no clear D. CDR3 length: 13 residues. Trimming took off 3 bases at V and 3 bases at J, with 8 bases between the two ends. From germline, CDR1 is SGHTA and CDR2 FQGNSA.

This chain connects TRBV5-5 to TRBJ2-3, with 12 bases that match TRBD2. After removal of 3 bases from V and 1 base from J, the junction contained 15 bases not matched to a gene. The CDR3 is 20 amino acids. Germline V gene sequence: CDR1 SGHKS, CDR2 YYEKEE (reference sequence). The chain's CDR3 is CASSWGLAGEAGDGTDTQYF. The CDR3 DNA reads TGTGCCAGCAGCTGGGGACTAGCGGGCGAAGCGGGGGATGGCACAGATACGCAGTATTTT.

CDR3 sequence reads: CASSLRPQGGPQHF. The CDR3 DNA reads as TGTGCCAGCAGCTTGCGACCGCAGGGAGGGCCCCAGCATTTT. The chain links TRBV7-2 to TRBJ1-5; a weak D match, TRBD1 (5 bases). CDR3 length equals 14 residues. Germline V CDR1 and CDR2: SGHTA, FQGNSA. Trimming stripped 3 bases from V and 9 bases from J, with 15 bases between.

In DNA, the CDR3 is TGCAGCGTTTGGGGATCCTACAATGAGCAGTTCTTC. Translation: CSVWGSYNEQFF. The gene calls are TRBV29-1 and TRBJ2-1; D is ambiguous. The CDR3 runs 12 residues. Germline V CDR1 and CDR2: SQVTM, ANQGSEA. V lost 5 bases, J lost 1 base, and 6 bases lay in between.

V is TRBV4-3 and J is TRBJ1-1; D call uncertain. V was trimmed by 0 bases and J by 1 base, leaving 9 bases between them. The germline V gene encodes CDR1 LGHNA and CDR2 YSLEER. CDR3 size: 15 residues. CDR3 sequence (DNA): TGCGCCAGCAGCCAAGAAGCACGAGGGAACACTGAAGCTTTCTTT. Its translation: CASSQEARGNTEAFF.

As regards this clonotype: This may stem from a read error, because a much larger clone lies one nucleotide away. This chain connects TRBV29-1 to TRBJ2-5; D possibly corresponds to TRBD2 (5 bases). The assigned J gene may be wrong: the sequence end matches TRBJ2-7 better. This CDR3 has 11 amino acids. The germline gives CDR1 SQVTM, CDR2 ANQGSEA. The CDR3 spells CSVDGVDEQYF. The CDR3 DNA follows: TGCAGCGTTGACGGGGTTGACGAGCAGTACTTC.

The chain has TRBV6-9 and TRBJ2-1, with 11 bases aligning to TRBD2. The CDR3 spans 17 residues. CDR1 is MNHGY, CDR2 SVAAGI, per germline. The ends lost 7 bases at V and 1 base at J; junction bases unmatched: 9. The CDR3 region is CASKHPGTSGSYNEQFF. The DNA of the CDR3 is TGTGCCAGCAAGCACCCCGGGACTAGCGGTTCCTACAATGAGCAGTTCTTC.

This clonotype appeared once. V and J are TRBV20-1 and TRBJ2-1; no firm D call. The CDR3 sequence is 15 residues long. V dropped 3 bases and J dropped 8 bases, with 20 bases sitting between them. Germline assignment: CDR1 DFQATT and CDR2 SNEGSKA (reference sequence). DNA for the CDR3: TGCAGTGCTAGTCCCTTGGCCAGGCTTCAGGATGAGCAGTTCTTC. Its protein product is CSASPLARLQDEQFF.

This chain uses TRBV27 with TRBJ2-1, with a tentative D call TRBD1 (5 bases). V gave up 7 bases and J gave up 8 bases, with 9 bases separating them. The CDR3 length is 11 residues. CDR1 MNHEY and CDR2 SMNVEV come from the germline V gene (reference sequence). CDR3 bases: TGTGCCAGCACAAGGGGCCATGAGCAGTTCTTC. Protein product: CASTRGHEQFF.

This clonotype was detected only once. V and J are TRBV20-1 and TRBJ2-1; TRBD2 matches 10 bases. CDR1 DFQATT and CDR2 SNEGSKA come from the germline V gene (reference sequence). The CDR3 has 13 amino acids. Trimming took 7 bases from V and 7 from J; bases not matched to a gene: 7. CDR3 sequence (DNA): TGCAGTGAATCTAGCGGGGGTGGGAATGAGCAGTTCTTC. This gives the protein CSESSGGGNEQFF.

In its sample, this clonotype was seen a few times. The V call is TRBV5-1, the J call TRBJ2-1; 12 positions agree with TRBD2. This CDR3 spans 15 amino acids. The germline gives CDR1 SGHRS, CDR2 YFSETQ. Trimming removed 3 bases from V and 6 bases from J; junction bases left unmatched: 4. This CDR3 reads CASSSGLAGPNEQFF. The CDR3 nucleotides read TGCGCCAGCAGCTCCGGACTAGCGGGGCCCAATGAGCAGTTCTTC.

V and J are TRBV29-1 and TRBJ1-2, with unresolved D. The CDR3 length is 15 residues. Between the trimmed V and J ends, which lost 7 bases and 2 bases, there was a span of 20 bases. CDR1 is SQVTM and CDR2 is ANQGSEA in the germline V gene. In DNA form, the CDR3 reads TGCAGCGCCGGAACCGCCCGAGGGAGAAACTATGGCTACACCTTC. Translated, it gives CSAGTARGRNYGYTF.